The clone carrying this T cell receptor (beta chain) occurred once. The sample is drawn from a study of blood T cell repertoires in COVID-19. Study at large: Sample material is recorded as cDNA or gDNA derived from T cells, B-cell-depleted T cells, or PBMCs.

How the authors handled the data: Amplification of reference gene primers provided the estimated nucleated cell counts. The table came from immunoSEQ multiplex PCR; TCRdb's copy has only in-frame clones and leaves some out. V, J and clone size derive from that table, while D and trimming were established from the DNA sequence. The profile shows approximately 270,000 clones, about 91% of them singletons. The CDR3 consists of 13 residues. Germline lookup yields CDR1 MDHEN and CDR2 SYDVKM. V lost 10 bases and J lost 3, with 16 bases in between. This receptor was obtained from a woman aged 25 to 39 with COVID-19, enrolled during active disease. Sequencing used peripheral blood. The rearrangement joins TRBV28 to TRBJ2-7; no clear D. This CDR3 reads CATEPRNLYEQYF. In DNA form, the CDR3 reads TGTGCCACGGAGCCGAGGAACCTCTACGAGCAGTACTTC.